This T cell receptor beta chain was obtained from a study of blood T cell repertoires in COVID-19 (dated by TCRdb to about 2020). For context, the study as a whole: Samples covering the acute and convalescent phases of COVID-19 were provided by collaborators in the United States, Italy and Spain. The prospective study material was composed of cDNA or gDNA derived from T cells, B-cell-depleted T cells, or PBMCs. Deeply sampled blood TCRbeta repertoires from subjects exposed to, actively infected with, or recovered from COVID-19 were included in the dataset. The repertoires were released in a freely available public database meant as a resource for research on the immune response to SARS-CoV-2. Samples were obtained from the ongoing ImmuneRACE study (first 160 participants) and from some 1,300 subjects provided by 6 global collaborators. The sample metadata nearly always contained a de-identified subject ID, COVID-19 status, age in years and sex. Where HLA class I and class II types were available, the types were taken from metadata supplied by the sample provider, not from assay-based typing.

What the study reported, not specific to this receptor: Clinical and demographic metadata were provided uncurated, with the amount varying by source and participant.

In Seattle, one collaborating source enrolled patients while the infection was active and tracked those patients longitudinally over the course of disease. The collaborating institutions used their own protocols to collect whole blood in K2EDTA tubes. For TCRbeta analysis, collaborator samples were shipped as frozen whole blood, as isolated PBMCs, or as DNA extracted from either sample type. In the germline V gene (reference sequence), CDR1 corresponds to LNHDA and CDR2 to SQIVND. Inclusive of the bounding cysteine and phenylalanine, the CDR3 is 13 residues long. The sequence is cut down to CDR3 DNA, 39 bases in frame from base 1. V and J lose 5 bases and 8 bases, and a span of 15 bases separates them. TCRbeta CDR3 regions were amplified from genomic DNA by means of the immunoSEQ Assay, a bias-controlled multiplex PCR. The original methods were these. Nucleated cell counts per sample were estimated from amplification of reference gene primers within the assay. Sequence reads were collapsed and filtered to measure the absolute abundance of every unique TCRbeta CDR3 rearrangement. For each sample, productive Simpson clonality was calculated as the square root of Simpson's diversity index over productive rearrangements. TCRdb mirrors the immuneACCESS table, restricted to in-frame sequences. Some clones are absent from its copies; in checked studies, under half trace to an unresolved V gene, and the reason for the others is unknown. The DNA was the basis for D and trimming; V, J and clone size are from that table. The sample profile shows around 77,000 clones; roughly four fifths of them were found once. The leading ten clones occupy 6.5% to 7.5% of the sample.

Worth noting for this clone: Its binding antigen is unknown. Base qualities are not recorded, but no much larger clone differs from it by a single base.

The sequence is built from TRBV19 and TRBJ1-2; the D gene is perhaps TRBD1, from 6 matching bases. Input material: peripheral blood. The clonotype comes from a man aged 25 to 45 with COVID-19, enrolled during active disease. The CDR3 region has the sequence CASSENRARGYTF. The nucleotide sequence is given as TGTGCCAGTAGTGAGAACAGGGCGCGAGGCTACACCTTC.